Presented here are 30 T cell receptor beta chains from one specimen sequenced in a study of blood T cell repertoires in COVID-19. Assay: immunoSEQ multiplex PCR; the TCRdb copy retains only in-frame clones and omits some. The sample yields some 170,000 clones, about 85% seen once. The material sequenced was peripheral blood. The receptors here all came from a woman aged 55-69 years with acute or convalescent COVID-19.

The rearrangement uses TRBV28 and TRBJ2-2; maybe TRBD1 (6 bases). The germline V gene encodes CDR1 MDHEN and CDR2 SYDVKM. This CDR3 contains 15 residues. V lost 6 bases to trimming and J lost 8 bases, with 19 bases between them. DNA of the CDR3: TGTGCCAGCAGCCCCCAGGGGCCGGAGTGGGGGGAGCTGTTTTTT. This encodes CASSPQGPEWGELFF.

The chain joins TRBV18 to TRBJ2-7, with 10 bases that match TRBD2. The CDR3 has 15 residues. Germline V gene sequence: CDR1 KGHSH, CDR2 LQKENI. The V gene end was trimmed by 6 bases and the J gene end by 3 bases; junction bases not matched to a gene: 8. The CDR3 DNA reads TGTGCCAGCTCCCGAGGGACTAGCGCCAACTACGAGCAGTACGTC. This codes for CASSRGTSANYEQYV.

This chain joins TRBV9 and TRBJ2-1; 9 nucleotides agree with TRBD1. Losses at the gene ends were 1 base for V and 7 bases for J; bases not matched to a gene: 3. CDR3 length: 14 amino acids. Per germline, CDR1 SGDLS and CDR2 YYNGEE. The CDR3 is CASSVMGQGNEQFF. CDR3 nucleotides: TGTGCCAGCAGCGTAATGGGACAGGGTAATGAGCAGTTCTTC. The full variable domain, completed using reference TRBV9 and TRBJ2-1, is DSGVTQTPKHLITATGQRVTLRCSPRSGDLSVYWYQQSLDQGLQFLIQYYNGEERAKGNILERFSAQQFPDLHSELNLSSLELGDSALYFCASSVMGQGNEQFFGPGTRLTVL.

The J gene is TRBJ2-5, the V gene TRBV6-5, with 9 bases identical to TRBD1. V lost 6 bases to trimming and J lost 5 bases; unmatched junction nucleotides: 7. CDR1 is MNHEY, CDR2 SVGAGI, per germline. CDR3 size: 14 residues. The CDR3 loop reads CASSRTGARETQYF. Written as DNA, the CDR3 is TGTGCCAGCAGCCGGACAGGGGCACGGGAGACCCAGTACTTC.

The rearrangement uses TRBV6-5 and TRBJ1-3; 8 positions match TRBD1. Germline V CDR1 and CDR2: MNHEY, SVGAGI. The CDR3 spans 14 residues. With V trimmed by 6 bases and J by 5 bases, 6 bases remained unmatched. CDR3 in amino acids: CASSSRDRRNTIYF. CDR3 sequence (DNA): TGTGCCAGCAGCTCCCGGGACAGGAGAAACACCATATATTTT.

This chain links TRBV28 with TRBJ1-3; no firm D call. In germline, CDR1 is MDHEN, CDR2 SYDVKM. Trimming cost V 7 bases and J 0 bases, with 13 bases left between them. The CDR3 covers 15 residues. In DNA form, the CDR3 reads TGTGCCAGCACCCCGACTCTCGGCTCTGGAAACACCATATATTTT. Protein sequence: CASTPTLGSGNTIYF. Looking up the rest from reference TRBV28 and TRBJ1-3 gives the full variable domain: DVKVTQSSRYLVKRTGEKVFLECVQDMDHENMFWYRQDPGLGLRLIYFSYDVKMKEKGDIPEGYSVSREKKERFSLILESASTNQTSMYLCASTPTLGSGNTIYFGEGSWLTVV.

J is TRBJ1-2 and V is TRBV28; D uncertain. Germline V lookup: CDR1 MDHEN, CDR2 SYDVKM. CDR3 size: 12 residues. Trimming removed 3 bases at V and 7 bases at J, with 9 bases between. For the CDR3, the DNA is TGTGCCAGCAGTTTCGTCAGTGGTGGCTACACCTTC. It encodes CASSFVSGGYTF.

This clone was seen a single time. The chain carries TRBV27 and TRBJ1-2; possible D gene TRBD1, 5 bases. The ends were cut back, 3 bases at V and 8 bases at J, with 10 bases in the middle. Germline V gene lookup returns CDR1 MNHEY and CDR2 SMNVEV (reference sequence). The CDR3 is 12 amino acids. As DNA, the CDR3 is TGTGCCAGCAGTTTCCCCGGGGGGGGCTACACCTTC. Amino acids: CASSFPGGGYTF.

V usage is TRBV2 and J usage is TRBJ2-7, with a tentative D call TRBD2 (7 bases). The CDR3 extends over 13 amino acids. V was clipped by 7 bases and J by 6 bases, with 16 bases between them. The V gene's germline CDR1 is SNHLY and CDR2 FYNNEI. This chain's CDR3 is CASNFLGGGEQYV. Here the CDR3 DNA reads TGTGCCAGCAATTTCCTGGGAGGGGGCGAGCAGTACGTC.

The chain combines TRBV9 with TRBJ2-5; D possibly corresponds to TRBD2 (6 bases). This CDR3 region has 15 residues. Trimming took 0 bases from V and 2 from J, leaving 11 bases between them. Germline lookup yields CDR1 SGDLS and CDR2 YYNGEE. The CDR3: CASSVVGTLQETQYF. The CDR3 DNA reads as TGTGCCAGCAGCGTAGTAGGGACTTTGCAAGAGACCCAGTACTTC.

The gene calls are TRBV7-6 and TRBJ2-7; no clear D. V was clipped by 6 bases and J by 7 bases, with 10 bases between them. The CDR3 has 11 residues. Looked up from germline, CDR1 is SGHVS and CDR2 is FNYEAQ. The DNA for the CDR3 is TGTGCCAGCAGTAACCTAGAGGAGCAGTACTTC. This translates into CASSNLEEQYF. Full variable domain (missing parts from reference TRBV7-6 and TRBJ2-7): GAGVSQSPRYKVTKRGQDVALRCDPISGHVSLYWYRQALGQGPEFLTYFNYEAQQDKSGLPNDRFSAERPEGSISTLTIQRTEQRDSAMYRCASSNLEEQYFGPGTRLTVT.

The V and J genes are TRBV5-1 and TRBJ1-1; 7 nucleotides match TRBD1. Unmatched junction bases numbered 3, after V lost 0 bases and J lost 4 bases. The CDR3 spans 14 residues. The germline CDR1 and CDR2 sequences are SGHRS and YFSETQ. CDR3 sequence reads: CASSLGGTATEAFF. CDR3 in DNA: TGCGCCAGCAGCTTGGGGGGGACAGCCACTGAAGCTTTCTTT.

The CDR3 DNA sequence: TGCGCCAGCAGCCAAGATTCGGCGGGCCAATTGTGGAAGTTCTTC. Translating it yields CASSQDSAGQLWKFF. This chain uses TRBV4-1 with TRBJ2-1; D possibly corresponds to TRBD2 (5 bases). Germline V gene sequence: CDR1 MGHRA, CDR2 YSYEKL. The CDR3 has 15 residues. Trimming took off 0 bases at V and 14 bases at J, with 20 bases between the two ends.

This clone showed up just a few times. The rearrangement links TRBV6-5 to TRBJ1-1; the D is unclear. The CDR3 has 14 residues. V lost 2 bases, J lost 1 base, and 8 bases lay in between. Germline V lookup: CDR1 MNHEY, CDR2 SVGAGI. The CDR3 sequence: CASSYTDKNTEAFF. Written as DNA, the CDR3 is TGTGCCAGCAGTTACACAGACAAGAACACTGAAGCTTTCTTT.

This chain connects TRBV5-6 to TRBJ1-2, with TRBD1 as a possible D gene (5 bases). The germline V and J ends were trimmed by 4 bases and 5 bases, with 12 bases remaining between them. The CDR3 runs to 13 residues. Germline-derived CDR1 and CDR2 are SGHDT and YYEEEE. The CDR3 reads CASSEDTQYGYTF. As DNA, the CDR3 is TGTGCCAGCAGCGAGGACACCCAATATGGCTACACCTTC.

The CDR3 sequence: CSASRRTGAGYGYTF. The DNA for the CDR3 is TGCAGTGCTAGTAGGAGGACAGGGGCTGGCTATGGCTACACCTTC. This rearrangement joins TRBV20-1 to TRBJ1-2; 9 bases line up with TRBD1. The V and J ends lost 3 bases and 4 bases, in that order; junction bases with no gene match: 9. The length of the CDR3 is 15 residues. Germline V gene sequence: CDR1 DFQATT, CDR2 SNEGSKA (reference sequence).

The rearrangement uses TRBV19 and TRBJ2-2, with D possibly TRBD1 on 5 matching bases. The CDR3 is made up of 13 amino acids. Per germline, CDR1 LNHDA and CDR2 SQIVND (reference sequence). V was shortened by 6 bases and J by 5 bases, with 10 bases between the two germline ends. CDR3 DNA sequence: TGTGCCAGTAGCAGGGTAGAGACCGGGGAGCTGTTTTTT. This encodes CASSRVETGELFF.

Written as DNA, the CDR3 is TGTGCCACCAGCCGTACTCCGGGACAGTACTACGAGCAGTACTTC. It encodes CATSRTPGQYYEQYF. The V and J genes are TRBV15 and TRBJ2-7; 7 nucleotides align to TRBD1. The CDR3 has 15 residues. Germline V lookup: CDR1 LNHNV, CDR2 YYDKDF (reference sequence). The V segment lost 5 bases and the J segment 3 bases; nucleotides outside the gene matches: 10.

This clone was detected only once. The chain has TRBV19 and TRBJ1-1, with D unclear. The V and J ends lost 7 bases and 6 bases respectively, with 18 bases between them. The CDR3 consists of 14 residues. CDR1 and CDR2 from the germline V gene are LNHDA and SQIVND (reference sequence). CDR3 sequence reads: CASTLTRMRAEAFF. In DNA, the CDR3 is TGTGCCAGTACCCTTACTAGGATGAGGGCTGAAGCTTTCTTT.

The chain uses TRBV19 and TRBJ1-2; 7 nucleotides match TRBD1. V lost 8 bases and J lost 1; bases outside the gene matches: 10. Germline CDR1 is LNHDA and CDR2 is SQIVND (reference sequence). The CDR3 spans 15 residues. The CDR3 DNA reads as TGTGCCAGTTCCTCGGAGGGACAGCTTAACTATGGCTACACCTTC. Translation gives CASSSEGQLNYGYTF.

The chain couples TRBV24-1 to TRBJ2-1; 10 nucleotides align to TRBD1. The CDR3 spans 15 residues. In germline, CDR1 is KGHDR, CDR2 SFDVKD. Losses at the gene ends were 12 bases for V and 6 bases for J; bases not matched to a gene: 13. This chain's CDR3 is CAAAGRQGAGNEQFF. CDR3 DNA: TGTGCCGCCGCAGGAAGACAGGGGGCAGGCAATGAGCAGTTCTTC.

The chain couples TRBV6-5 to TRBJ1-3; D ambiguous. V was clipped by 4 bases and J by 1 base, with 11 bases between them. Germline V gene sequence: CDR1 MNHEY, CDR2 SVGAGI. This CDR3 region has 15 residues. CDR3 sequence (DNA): TGTGCCAGCAGTTCCCTAGGTGTATCTGGAAACACCATATATTTT. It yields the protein CASSSLGVSGNTIYF.

This CDR3 is CASSLEGDTRDNFV. As DNA, the CDR3 is TGTGCCAGCAGCTTAGAGGGGGACACCCGGGACAACTTCGTC. The V gene is TRBV7-9, the J gene TRBJ2-7, with D tentatively TRBD1 (6 bases). Looked up from germline, CDR1 is SEHNR and CDR2 is FQNEAQ (reference sequence). The CDR3 length is 14 residues.

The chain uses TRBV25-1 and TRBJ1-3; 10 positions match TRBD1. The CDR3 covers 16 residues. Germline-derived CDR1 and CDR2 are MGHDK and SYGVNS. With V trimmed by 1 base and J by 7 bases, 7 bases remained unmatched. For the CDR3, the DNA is TGTGCCAGCAGTGAATTGGGACAGGGGAAGGAGAACACCATATATTTT. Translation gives CASSELGQGKENTIYF.

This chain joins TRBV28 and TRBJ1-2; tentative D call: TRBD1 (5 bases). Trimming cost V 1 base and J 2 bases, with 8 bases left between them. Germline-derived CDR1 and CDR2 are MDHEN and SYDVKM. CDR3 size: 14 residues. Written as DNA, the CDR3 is TGTGCCAGCAGTTTATCCAGGGTCAACTATGGCTACACCTTC. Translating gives CASSLSRVNYGYTF.

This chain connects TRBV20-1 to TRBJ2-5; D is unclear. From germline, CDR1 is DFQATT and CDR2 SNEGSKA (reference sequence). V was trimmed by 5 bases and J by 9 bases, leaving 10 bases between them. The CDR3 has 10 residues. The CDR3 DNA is TGCAGTGCTTACACGGAGCCCCAGTACTTC. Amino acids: CSAYTEPQYF.

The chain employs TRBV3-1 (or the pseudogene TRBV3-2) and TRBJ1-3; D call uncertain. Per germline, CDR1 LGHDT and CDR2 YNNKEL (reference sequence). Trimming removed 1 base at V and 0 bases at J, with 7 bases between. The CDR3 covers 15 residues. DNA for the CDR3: TGTGCCAGCAGCCAAGCAGTGCACTCTGGAAACACCATATATTTT. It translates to CASSQAVHSGNTIYF.

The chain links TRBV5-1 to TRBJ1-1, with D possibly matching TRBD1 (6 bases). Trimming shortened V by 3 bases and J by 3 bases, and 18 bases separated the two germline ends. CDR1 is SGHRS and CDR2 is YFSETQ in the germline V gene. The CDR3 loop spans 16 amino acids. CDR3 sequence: CASSSNRGAFDTEAFF. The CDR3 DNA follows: TGCGCCAGCAGCTCCAATCGGGGGGCGTTCGACACTGAAGCTTTCTTT.

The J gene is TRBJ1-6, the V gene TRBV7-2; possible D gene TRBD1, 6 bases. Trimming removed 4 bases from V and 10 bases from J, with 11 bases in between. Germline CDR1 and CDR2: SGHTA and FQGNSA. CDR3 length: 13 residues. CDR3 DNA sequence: TGTGCCAGCAGCTGGAACAGGGAGTCACCCCTCCACTTT. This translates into CASSWNRESPLHF.

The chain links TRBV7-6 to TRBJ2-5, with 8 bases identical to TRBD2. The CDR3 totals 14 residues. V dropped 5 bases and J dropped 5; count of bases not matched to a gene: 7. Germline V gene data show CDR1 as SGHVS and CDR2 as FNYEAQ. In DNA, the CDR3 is TGTGCCAGCAGCCCCGGGACTAGTTGGGAGACCCAGTACTTC. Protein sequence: CASSPGTSWETQYF.